These 10 T cell receptor beta chains came from one sample sequenced in a study of beta chain features in type 1 diabetes. For these TCRs, the target antigens are not known. TCRB transcripts that were expressed got sequenced, as all of the isolated RNA had been reverse transcribed. The method was immunoSEQ multiplex PCR; TCRdb's version includes in-frame clones alone and lacks a portion of them. Here the sample spans some 160,000 clones, approximately 8.7% being singletons. Study-level points and caveats: Moderate yet significant TCRB CDR3 shortening was seen in Type 1 diabetes patients in all four CD4+ subsets.

Input material: central memory CD4+ T cells from blood. The receptors stem from a woman in her 30s with type 1 diabetes.

J is TRBJ2-7 and V is TRBV30; D is perhaps TRBD2 (7 bases). This CDR3 is 14 amino acids long. V was pared by 6 bases and J by 4 bases, with 19 bases between. The V gene's germline CDR1 is GTSNPN and CDR2 SVGIG (reference sequence). The CDR3 nucleotides are TGTGCCTGCAAGCGGGACCCGGGGGCTTACGAGCAGTACTTC. It encodes CACKRDPGAYEQYF.

The chain couples TRBV7-2 to TRBJ1-2, with a possible D match to TRBD1 (5 bases). The CDR3 spans 12 residues. Germline V CDR1 and CDR2: SGHTA, FQGNSA. Trimming stripped 5 bases from V and 8 bases from J, with 12 bases between. The chain's CDR3 is CASSPPRQGYTF. CDR3 nucleotides: TGTGCCAGCAGCCCTCCTAGACAGGGCTACACCTTC.

This clone has more than one count but fewer than ten. CDR3 sequence (DNA): TGTGCCAGCAGTGAATGGGCGGGAGTAAACCAAGAGACCCAGTACTTC. It encodes CASSEWAGVNQETQYF. The V gene is TRBV25-1, the J gene TRBJ2-5; 7 nucleotides line up with TRBD2. The CDR3 covers 16 residues. Germline lookup yields CDR1 MGHDK and CDR2 SYGVNS. With 1 base clipped from V and 0 bases from J, the junction kept 5 bases outside the gene matches. Together with reference TRBV25-1 and TRBJ2-5, the CDR3 gives the full variable domain: EADIYQTPRYLVIGTGKKITLECSQTMGHDKMYWYQQDPGMELHLIHYSYGVNSTEKGDLSSESTVSRIRTEHFPLTLESARPSHTSQYLCASSEWAGVNQETQYFGPGTRLLVL.

A few counts support this clone. This chain connects TRBV30 to TRBJ1-4; TRBD1 aligns across 10 bases. The V and J ends lost 3 bases and 8 bases, in that order; junction bases with no gene match: 3. The CDR3 has 13 amino acids. Germline V lookup: CDR1 GTSNPN, CDR2 SVGIG (reference sequence). The CDR3 loop reads CAWRGTGEEKLFF. The CDR3, as DNA: TGTGCCTGGAGGGGGACAGGGGAAGAAAAACTGTTTTTT. The entire variable domain, with the rest obtained from reference TRBV30 and TRBJ1-4, is as follows: SQTIHQWPATLVQPVGSPLSLECTVEGTSNPNLYWYRQAAGRGLQLLFYSVGIGQISSEVPQNLSASRPQDRQFILSSKKLLLSDSGFYLCAWRGTGEEKLFFGSGTQLSVL.

The chain uses TRBV28 and TRBJ2-7; 9 nucleotides line up with TRBD1. This CDR3 has 15 amino acids. Trimming took 3 bases from V and 0 from J; bases not matched to a gene: 3. In germline, CDR1 is MDHEN, CDR2 SYDVKM. The CDR3 DNA follows: TGTGCCAGCAGTTTGTGGGACAGGGACTCCTACGAGCAGTACTTC. Its translation: CASSLWDRDSYEQYF.

The rearrangement joins TRBV18 to TRBJ1-2; D not resolved. Trimming cost V 3 bases and J 0 bases, with 11 bases left between them. Germline-derived CDR1 and CDR2 are KGHSH and LQKENI. The CDR3 is 15 amino acids. CDR3 bases: TGTGCCAGCTCACCGCCCAGCGCGGCTAACTATGGCTACACCTTC. Its translation is CASSPPSAANYGYTF.

This chain links TRBV27 with TRBJ1-1; 7 nucleotides match TRBD1. With 5 bases clipped from V and 5 bases from J, the junction kept 11 bases outside the gene matches. The CDR3 length is 15 residues. Germline V lookup: CDR1 MNHEY, CDR2 SMNVEV (reference sequence). The CDR3: CASSPGTDYYTEAFF. The CDR3 DNA sequence: TGTGCCAGCAGTCCCGGGACAGACTATTATACTGAAGCTTTCTTT.

This chain uses TRBV9 with TRBJ2-3, with D perhaps TRBD1 (5 bases). This CDR3 has 17 amino acids. Per germline, CDR1 SGDLS and CDR2 YYNGEE. V shed 3 bases and J shed 0 bases, with 17 bases lying between them. The chain's CDR3 is CASSEHGAVPSTDTQYF. DNA for the CDR3: TGTGCCAGCAGCGAGCATGGGGCGGTTCCTAGCACAGATACGCAGTATTTT.

This clone was found a few times. The chain joins TRBV6-6 to TRBJ2-3; D not resolved. Trimming removed 4 bases at V and 6 bases at J, with 11 bases between. This CDR3 has 13 residues. Per germline, CDR1 MNHNY and CDR2 SVGAGI (reference sequence). CDR3 residues: CASSLGAADTQYF. CDR3 nucleotide sequence: TGTGCCAGCAGTTTGGGTGCGGCGGATACGCAGTATTTT.

The gene calls are TRBV6-6 and TRBJ2-2; 9 positions agree with TRBD1. This CDR3 has 15 amino acids. Germline V gene sequence: CDR1 MNHNY, CDR2 SVGAGI (reference sequence). J lost 5 bases, V lost 5 bases, and 6 bases had no gene match. Here the CDR3 reads CASSERTGATGELFF. The CDR3 nucleotides read TGTGCCAGCAGTGAGAGGACAGGGGCGACCGGGGAGCTGTTTTTT.